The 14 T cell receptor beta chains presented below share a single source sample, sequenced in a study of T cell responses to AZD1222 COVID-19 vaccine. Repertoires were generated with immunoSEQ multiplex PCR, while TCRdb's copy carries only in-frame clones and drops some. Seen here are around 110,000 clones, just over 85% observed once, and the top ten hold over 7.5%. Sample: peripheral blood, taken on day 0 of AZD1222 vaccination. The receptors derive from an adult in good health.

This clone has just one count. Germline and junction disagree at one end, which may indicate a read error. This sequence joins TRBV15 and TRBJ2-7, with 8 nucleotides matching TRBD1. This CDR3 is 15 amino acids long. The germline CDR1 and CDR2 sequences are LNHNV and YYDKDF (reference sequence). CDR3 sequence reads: CATSRDRGRGTGGDF. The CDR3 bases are TGTGCCACCAGCAGAGATCGGGGTAGGGGGACAGGTGGGGACTTC.

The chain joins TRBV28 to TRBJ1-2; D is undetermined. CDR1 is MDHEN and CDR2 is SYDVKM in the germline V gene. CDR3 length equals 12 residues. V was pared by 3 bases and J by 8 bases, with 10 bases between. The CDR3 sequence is CASSLAPKGYTF. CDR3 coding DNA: TGTGCCAGCAGTTTGGCGCCTAAGGGCTACACCTTC.

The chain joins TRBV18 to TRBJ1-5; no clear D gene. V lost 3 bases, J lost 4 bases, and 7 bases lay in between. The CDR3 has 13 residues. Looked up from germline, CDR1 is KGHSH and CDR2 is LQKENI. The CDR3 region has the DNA TGTGCCAGCTCACCGGGCCCAAATCAGCCCCAGCATTTT. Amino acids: CASSPGPNQPQHF.

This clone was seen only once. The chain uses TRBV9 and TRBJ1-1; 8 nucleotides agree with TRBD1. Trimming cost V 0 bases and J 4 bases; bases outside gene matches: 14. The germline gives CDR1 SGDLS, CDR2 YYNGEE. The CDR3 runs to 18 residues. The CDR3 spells CASSVVSHGQGGLTEAFF. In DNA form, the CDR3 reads TGTGCCAGCAGCGTAGTTTCCCACGGACAGGGTGGGCTCACTGAAGCTTTCTTT.

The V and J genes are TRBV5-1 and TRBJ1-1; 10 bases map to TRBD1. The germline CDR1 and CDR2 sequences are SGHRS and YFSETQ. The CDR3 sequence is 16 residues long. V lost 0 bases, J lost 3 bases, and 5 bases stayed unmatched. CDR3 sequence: CASSLGDRGPHTEAFF. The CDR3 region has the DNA TGCGCCAGCAGCTTGGGGGACAGGGGCCCACACACTGAAGCTTTCTTT. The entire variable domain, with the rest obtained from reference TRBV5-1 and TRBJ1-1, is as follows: KAGVTQTPRYLIKTRGQQVTLSCSPISGHRSVSWYQQTPGQGLQFLFEYFSETQRNKGNFPGRFSGRQFSNSRSEMNVSTLELGDSALYLCASSLGDRGPHTEAFFGQGTRLTVV.

The CDR3 sequence: CASSLTDRAEAFF. Written as DNA, the CDR3 is TGTGCCAGCAGCCTAACGGACAGGGCTGAAGCTTTCTTT. The rearrangement links TRBV14 to TRBJ1-1; TRBD1 matches 8 bases. The V segment lost 4 bases and the J segment 6 bases; nucleotides outside the gene matches: 4. The V gene's germline CDR1 is SGHDN and CDR2 FVKESK. CDR3 length: 13 residues.

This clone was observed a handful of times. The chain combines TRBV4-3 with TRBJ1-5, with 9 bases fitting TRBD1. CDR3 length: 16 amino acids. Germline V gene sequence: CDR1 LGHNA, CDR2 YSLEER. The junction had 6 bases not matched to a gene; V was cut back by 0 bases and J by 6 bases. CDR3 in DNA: TGCGCCAGCAGCCAAGATTTGGGGACAGGGATTCAGCCCCAGCATTTT. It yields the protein CASSQDLGTGIQPQHF.

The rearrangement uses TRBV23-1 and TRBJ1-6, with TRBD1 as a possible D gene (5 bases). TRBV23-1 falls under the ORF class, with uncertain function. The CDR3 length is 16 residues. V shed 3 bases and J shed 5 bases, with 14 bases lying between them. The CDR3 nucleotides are TGCGCCAGCAGTCAGGGAGGGGCCCACCATAATTCACCCCTCCACTTT. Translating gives CASSQGGAHHNSPLHF.

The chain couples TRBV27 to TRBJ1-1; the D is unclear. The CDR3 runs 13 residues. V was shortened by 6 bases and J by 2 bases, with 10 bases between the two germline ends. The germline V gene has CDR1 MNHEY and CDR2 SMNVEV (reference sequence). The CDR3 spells CASSPTRNTEAFF. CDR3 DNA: TGTGCCAGCAGCCCAACACGTAACACTGAAGCTTTCTTT.

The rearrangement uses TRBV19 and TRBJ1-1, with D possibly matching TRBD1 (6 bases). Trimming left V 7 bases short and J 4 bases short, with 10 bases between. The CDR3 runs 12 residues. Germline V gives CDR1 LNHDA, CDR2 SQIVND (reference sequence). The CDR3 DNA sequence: TGTGCCAGTACTCGGGGGCCCACTGAAGCTTTCTTT. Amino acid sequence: CASTRGPTEAFF.

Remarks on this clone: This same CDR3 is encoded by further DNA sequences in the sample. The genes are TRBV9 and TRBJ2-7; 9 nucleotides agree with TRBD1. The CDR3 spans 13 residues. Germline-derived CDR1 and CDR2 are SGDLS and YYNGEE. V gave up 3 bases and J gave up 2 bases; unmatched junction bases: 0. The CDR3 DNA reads TGTGCCAGCAGCGGACAGGGGGCCTACGAGCAGTACTTC. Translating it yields CASSGQGAYEQYF.

The CDR3 nucleotides are TGTGCCAGCTCGCAGGGACAGAGGAATCAGCCCCAGCATTTT. Protein: CASSQGQRNQPQHF. V and J are TRBV18 and TRBJ1-5; 7 bases are shared with TRBD1. CDR1 KGHSH and CDR2 LQKENI come from the germline V gene. V was pared by 6 bases and J by 4 bases, with 6 bases of the junction left unmatched. This CDR3 has 14 amino acids.

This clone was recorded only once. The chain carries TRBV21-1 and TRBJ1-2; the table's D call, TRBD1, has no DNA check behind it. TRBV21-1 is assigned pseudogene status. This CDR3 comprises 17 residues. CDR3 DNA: TGTGCCAGCAGCGTCTCGGTCACGGACAGGGGAGGTTATGGCTACACCTTC. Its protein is CASSVSVTDRGGYGYTF.

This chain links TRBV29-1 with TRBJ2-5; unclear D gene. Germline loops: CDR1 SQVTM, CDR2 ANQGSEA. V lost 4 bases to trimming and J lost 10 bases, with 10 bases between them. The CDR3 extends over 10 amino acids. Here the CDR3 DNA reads TGCAGCGTTGGTACGTCGGACCAGTACTTC. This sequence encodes CSVGTSDQYF.